This is a list of T cell receptor beta chains from one sample in a study of T cell responses to AZD1222 COVID-19 vaccine. The method was immunoSEQ multiplex PCR; TCRdb's version includes in-frame clones alone and lacks a portion of them. The sample lists about 53,000 clones; approximately 86% were seen once. The sample consisted of peripheral blood, taken 28 days after the second AZD1222 dose. The receptors shown here come from an adult who received the AZD1222 COVID-19 vaccine. CDR3s include the opening cysteine and the closing phenylalanine or tryptophan. A D gene is named only where the DNA matches it firmly. Size tells how often a clone was seen (once, few, many) or the class of an expanded clone, and some rows leave it out.

V gene: TRBV11-2
J gene: TRBJ2-2
D gene: TRBD1
clone size: -
CDR3 DNA: TGTGCCAGCAGCTCCCCGGGACAGGGGTACACCGGGGAGCTGTTTTTT
CDR3 protein: CASSSPGQGYTGELFF

V gene: TRBV14
J gene: TRBJ2-3
D gene: -
clone size: -
CDR3 DNA: TGTGCCAGCAGCCAGAGATACACAGATACGCAGTATTTT
CDR3 protein: CASSQRYTDTQYF

V gene: TRBV5-8
J gene: TRBJ2-2
D gene: TRBD2
clone size: -
CDR3 DNA: TGTGCCAGCAGCCAGCCGGGACTAGCGATATACACCGGGGAGCTGTTTTTT
CDR3 protein: CASSQPGLAIYTGELFF

V gene: TRBV7-2
J gene: TRBJ2-1
D gene: -
clone size: -
CDR3 DNA: TGTGCCAGCAGCTTAACAGGGAACTCCTACAATGAGCAGTTCTTC
CDR3 protein: CASSLTGNSYNEQFF

V gene: TRBV18
J gene: TRBJ2-2
D gene: TRBD1
clone size: -
CDR3 DNA: TGTGCCAGCTCACCGGGACAGGGGAACACCGGGGAGCTGTTTTTT
CDR3 protein: CASSPGQGNTGELFF

V gene: TRBV30
J gene: TRBJ2-1
D gene: TRBD2
clone size: -
CDR3 DNA: TGTGCCTCGCTAGCGGGAGGTCCGAGCTCCTACAATGAGCAGTTCTTC
CDR3 protein: CASLAGGPSSYNEQFF

V gene: TRBV6-6
J gene: TRBJ1-2
D gene: -
clone size: -
CDR3 DNA: TGTGCCAGCAGTTACTCTCCGGGTTTGGCCTATGGCTACACCTTC
CDR3 protein: CASSYSPGLAYGYTF

V gene: TRBV5-4
J gene: TRBJ1-1
D gene: -
clone size: -
CDR3 DNA: TGTGCCAGCAGCCCGGAACTACAGTTCCTGAACACTGAAGCTTTCTTT
CDR3 protein: CASSPELQFLNTEAFF

V gene: TRBV5-4
J gene: TRBJ2-7
D gene: TRBD1
clone size: -
CDR3 DNA: TGTGCCAGCAGCCCGGACAGGGCTCAGCAGTACTTC
CDR3 protein: CASSPDRAQQYF

V gene: TRBV28
J gene: TRBJ1-2
D gene: TRBD1
clone size: -
CDR3 DNA: TGTGCCAGCAAATATGAGAGGGGCCTCGGGAGGGACAGGGGTGGCTACACCTTC
CDR3 protein: CASKYERGLGRDRGGYTF

V gene: TRBV23-1
J gene: TRBJ1-2
D gene: -
clone size: -
CDR3 DNA: TGCGCCAGCAGTCAATGGACTCCTTCCATCCACTATGGCTACACCTTC
CDR3 protein: CASSQWTPSIHYGYTF

V gene: TRBV2
J gene: TRBJ2-1
D gene: TRBD2
clone size: once
CDR3 DNA: TGTGCCAGCAGCCCCGGTCTAGCGGACTACAATGAGCAGTTCTTC
CDR3 protein: CASSPGLADYNEQFF

V gene: TRBV19
J gene: TRBJ2-6
D gene: -
clone size: -
CDR3 DNA: TGTGCCAGTAGTCTCCCGCAAGGCGGCATCTCTGGGGCCAACGTCCTGACTTTC
CDR3 protein: CASSLPQGGISGANVLTF

V gene: TRBV3-1/TRBV3-2
J gene: TRBJ2-1
D gene: TRBD2
clone size: -
CDR3 DNA: TGTGCCAGCAGCCAAGTACTAGCGGGCGCCAATGAGCAGTTCTTC
CDR3 protein: CASSQVLAGANEQFF

V gene: TRBV5-1
J gene: TRBJ2-3
D gene: TRBD1
clone size: -
CDR3 DNA: TGCGCCAGCAGCTTGGCCACAGGGGACCGCACAGATACGCAGTATTTT
CDR3 protein: CASSLATGDRTDTQYF

V gene: TRBV4-1
J gene: TRBJ1-1
D gene: -
clone size: once
CDR3 DNA: TGCGCCAGCAGCCAAGGGTGGGGGAACACTGAAGCTTTCTTT
CDR3 protein: CASSQGWGNTEAFF

V gene: TRBV19
J gene: TRBJ1-1
D gene: -
clone size: once
CDR3 DNA: TGTGCCAGTACCGCCTGGGGGCGGACTGAAGCTTTCTTT
CDR3 protein: CASTAWGRTEAFF